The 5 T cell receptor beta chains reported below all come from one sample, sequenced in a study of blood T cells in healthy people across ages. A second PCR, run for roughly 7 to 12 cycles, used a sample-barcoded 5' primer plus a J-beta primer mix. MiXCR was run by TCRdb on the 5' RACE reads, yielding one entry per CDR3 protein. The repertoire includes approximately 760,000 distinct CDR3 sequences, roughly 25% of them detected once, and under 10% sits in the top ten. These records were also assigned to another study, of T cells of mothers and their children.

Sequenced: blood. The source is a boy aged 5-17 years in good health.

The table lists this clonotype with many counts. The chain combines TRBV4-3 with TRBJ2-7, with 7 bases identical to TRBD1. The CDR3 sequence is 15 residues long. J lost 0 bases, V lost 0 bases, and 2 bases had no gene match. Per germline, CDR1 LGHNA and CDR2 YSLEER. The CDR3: CASSQEDRSSYEQYF. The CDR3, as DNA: TGCGCCAGCAGCCAAGAGGACAGGAGCTCCTACGAGCAGTACTTC.

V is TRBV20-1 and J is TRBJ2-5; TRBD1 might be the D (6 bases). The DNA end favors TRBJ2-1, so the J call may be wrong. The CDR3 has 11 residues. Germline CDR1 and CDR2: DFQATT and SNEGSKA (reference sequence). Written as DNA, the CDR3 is TGCAGTGCTAACAGGGTTACTGAGCAGTTCTTC. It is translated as CSANRVTEQFF.

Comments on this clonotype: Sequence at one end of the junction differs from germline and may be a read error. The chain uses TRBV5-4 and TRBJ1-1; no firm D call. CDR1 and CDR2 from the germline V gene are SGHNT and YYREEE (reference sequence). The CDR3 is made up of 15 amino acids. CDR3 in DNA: TGTGCCGGCAGCTTCGATACAGTCATGAACACTGAAGCTTTCTTT. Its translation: CAGSFDTVMNTEAFF. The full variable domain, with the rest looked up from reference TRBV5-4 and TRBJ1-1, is ETGVTQSPTHLIKTRGQQVTLRCSSQSGHNTVSWYQQALGQGPQFIFQYYREEENGRGNFPPRFSGLQFPNYSSELNVNALELDDSALYLCAGSFDTVMNTEAFFGQGTRLTVV.

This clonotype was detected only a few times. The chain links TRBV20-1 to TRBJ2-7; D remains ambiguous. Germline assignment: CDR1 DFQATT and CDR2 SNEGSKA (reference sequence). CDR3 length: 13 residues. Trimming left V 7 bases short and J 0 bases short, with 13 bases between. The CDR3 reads CSGSPGSSYEQYF. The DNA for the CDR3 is TGCAGTGGCTCCCCCGGATCCTCCTACGAGCAGTACTTC.

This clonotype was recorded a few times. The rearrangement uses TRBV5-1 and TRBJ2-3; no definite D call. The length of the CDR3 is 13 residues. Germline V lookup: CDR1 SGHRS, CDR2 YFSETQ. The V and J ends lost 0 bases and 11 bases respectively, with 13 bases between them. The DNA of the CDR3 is TGCGCCAGCAGCTTGGCCGACTCGTGGGGGCAGTATTTT. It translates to CASSLADSWGQYF.